The 10 T cell receptor beta chains presented below share a single source sample, sequenced in a study of T cell responses to AZD1222 COVID-19 vaccine. Repertoires were generated with immunoSEQ multiplex PCR, while TCRdb's copy carries only in-frame clones and drops some. The sample has fewer than 110,000 clones, around nine tenths seen once. Sequences were derived from peripheral blood, sampled on day 0 of AZD1222 vaccination. The receptors were gathered from an adult in good health.

This chain connects TRBV12-3 or TRBV12-4 to TRBJ2-5; D is unresolved. This CDR3 has 11 residues. With 2 bases removed from V and 5 bases from J, the gap between germline ends came to 3 bases. CDR3 in amino acids: CASSLRETQYF. In DNA form, the CDR3 reads TGTGCCAGCAGTTTACGGGAGACCCAGTACTTC.

V usage is TRBV12-3 or TRBV12-4 and J usage is TRBJ1-6, with no clear D. V dropped 4 bases and J dropped 5 bases, with 6 bases sitting between them. The CDR3 loop spans 13 amino acids. This CDR3 is CASSWNDNSPLHF. In DNA form, the CDR3 reads TGTGCCAGCAGTTGGAACGATAATTCACCCCTCCACTTT.

The J gene is TRBJ1-4, the V gene TRBV9; 7 bases are a match to TRBD1. The CDR3 loop spans 14 amino acids. CDR1 SGDLS and CDR2 YYNGEE come from the germline V gene. Trimming took 2 bases from V and 3 from J; bases not matched to a gene: 1. The CDR3 is CASSVGQPNEKLFF. DNA of the CDR3: TGTGCCAGCAGCGTGGGACAGCCTAATGAAAAACTGTTTTTT.

The CDR3 DNA sequence: TGTGCCAGCAGCTCCCGACAGGCCGGCACAGATACGCAGTATTTT. Protein product: CASSSRQAGTDTQYF. The rearrangement uses TRBV11-3 and TRBJ2-3; tentative D call: TRBD1 (6 bases). Germline V gene data show CDR1 as SGHNT and CDR2 as YENEEA. Deletions cut 4 bases from V and 1 base from J, with 12 bases between. This CDR3 region has 15 residues.

This clone was seen a handful of times. The chain is built from TRBV7-6 and TRBJ2-7, with D uncertain. V lost 0 bases and J lost 2, with 5 bases in between. This CDR3 region has 13 residues. The germline CDR1 and CDR2 sequences are SGHVS and FNYEAQ. CDR3 region: CASSLASAYEQYF. The CDR3 DNA reads TGTGCCAGCAGCTTAGCCAGTGCCTACGAGCAGTACTTC. Filled out from reference TRBV7-6 and TRBJ2-7, the complete variable domain reads GAGVSQSPRYKVTKRGQDVALRCDPISGHVSLYWYRQALGQGPEFLTYFNYEAQQDKSGLPNDRFSAERPEGSISTLTIQRTEQRDSAMYRCASSLASAYEQYFGPGTRLTVT.

The chain carries TRBV5-5 and TRBJ2-1, with D uncertain. V lost 2 bases and J lost 3, with 6 bases in between. This CDR3 has 13 residues. Germline CDR1 and CDR2: SGHKS and YYEKEE (reference sequence). The CDR3 spells CASSFASYNEQFF. For the CDR3, the DNA is TGTGCCAGCAGCTTCGCTAGCTACAATGAGCAGTTCTTC.

The V and J genes are TRBV14 and TRBJ1-2; D is uncertain. CDR3 length: 11 residues. V lost 9 bases, J lost 8 bases, and 13 bases lay in between. Germline lookup yields CDR1 SGHDN and CDR2 FVKESK. The CDR3 spells CARPQPGGYTF. CDR3 coding DNA: TGTGCCAGACCACAGCCGGGGGGCTACACCTTC.

The genes are TRBV29-1 and TRBJ2-3; a possible D gene is TRBD1 (6 bases). This CDR3 comprises 13 residues. The V and J ends lost 3 bases and 4 bases respectively, with 11 bases between them. The germline V gene encodes CDR1 SQVTM and CDR2 ANQGSEA. DNA for the CDR3: TGCAGCGTTGAGCAGGGGACCCCAGATACGCAGTATTTT. Its translation: CSVEQGTPDTQYF.

The chain uses TRBV7-8 and TRBJ1-6, with D unclear. The CDR3 is 12 residues long. Trimming took 1 base from V and 9 from J, leaving 4 bases between them. CDR1 is SGHVS, CDR2 FQNEAQ, per germline. CDR3 sequence: CASSLELSPLHF. CDR3 nucleotide sequence: TGTGCCAGCAGCTTAGAACTTTCACCCCTCCACTTT.

This chain links TRBV15 with TRBJ1-5; 7 bases line up with TRBD1. V gave up 4 bases and J gave up 0 bases; unmatched junction bases: 18. In germline, CDR1 is LNHNV, CDR2 YYDKDF (reference sequence). CDR3 size: 20 residues. Written as DNA, the CDR3 is TGTGCCACCAGCAACTACAGACAGGGACTCTCCAGGTATAGCAATCAGCCCCAGCATTTT. It is translated as CATSNYRQGLSRYSNQPQHF.